This entry concerns a single T cell receptor beta chain. The target antigen is unknown. Preparation of TCR beta libraries was done by quantitative 5'-RACE with molecular barcodes. TCRdb fed the 5' RACE reads into MiXCR, producing one record per CDR3 protein. This sample has about 160,000 distinct CDR3 sequences, with under 45% found just once. Trimming took 1 base from V and 5 from J, leaving 21 bases between them. CDR1 is DFQATT and CDR2 is SNEGSKA in the germline V gene (reference sequence). This CDR3 comprises 17 residues. The data were taken from a study of CD8 T cells in ankylosing spondylitis. Overall study findings and caveats: Reportedly, matched ankylosing spondylitis synovial fluid was significantly enriched for disease-linked clones.

Sequencing was done on a sample of synovial fluid, either unsorted or a sorted T cell fraction (not recorded which). The receptor's source is a male donor with ankylosing spondylitis. This chain connects TRBV20-1 to TRBJ2-1; D gene ambiguous. The CDR3 sequence is CSARAHTVDPTNNEQFF. CDR3 DNA sequence: TGCAGTGCTAGAGCCCACACAGTAGACCCAACCAACAATGAGCAGTTCTTC.